Detailed here is one T cell receptor beta chain. Its cognate antigen is unknown. Though probably carrying unrecorded immune exposures, donors were nominally healthy at sampling. CDR1 and CDR2 (germline): SEHNR, FQNEAQ (reference sequence). The ends were cut back, 0 bases at V and 1 base at J, with 4 bases in the middle. The CDR3 covers 13 residues. PCR was performed using 60 Vbeta and 13 Jbeta primers. Sequencing was performed with immunoSEQ multiplex PCR; in TCRdb, only in-frame clones are kept and a portion is missing. Of 150,000 to 180,000 clones in the sample, roughly 79% were seen once. The entry originates in a study of cytomegalovirus exposure and HLA in healthy donors. The study's findings and limits: In a later analysis, an Asian-associated ancestry cluster reportedly showed fewer N-insertions than the approximately 700-donor mean.

The chain joins TRBV7-9 to TRBJ2-7; D is uncertain. This clonotype was sampled from a man aged 18 to 29 in good health and CMV-seronegative. Specimen: PBMCs. The chain's CDR3 is CASSLAESYEQYV. CDR3 coding DNA: TGTGCCAGCAGCTTAGCGGAGTCCTACGAGCAGTACGTC.